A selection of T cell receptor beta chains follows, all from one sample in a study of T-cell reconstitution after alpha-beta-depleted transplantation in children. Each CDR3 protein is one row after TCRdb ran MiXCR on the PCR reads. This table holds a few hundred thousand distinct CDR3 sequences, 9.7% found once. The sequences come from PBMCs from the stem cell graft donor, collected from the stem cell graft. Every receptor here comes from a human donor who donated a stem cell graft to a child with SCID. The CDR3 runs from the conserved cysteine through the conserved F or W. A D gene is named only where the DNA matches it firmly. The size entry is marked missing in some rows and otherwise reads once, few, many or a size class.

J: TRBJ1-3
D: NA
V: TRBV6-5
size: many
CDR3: CASRLRASGNTIYF
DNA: TGTGCCAGCAGGTTAAGGGCCTCTGGAAACACCATATATTTT

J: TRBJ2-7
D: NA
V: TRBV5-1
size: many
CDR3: CASSLVGARISYEQYF
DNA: TGCGCCAGCAGCTTGGTCGGCGCCCGAATATCCTACGAGCAGTACTTC

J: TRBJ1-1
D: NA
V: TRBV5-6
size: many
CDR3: CASSREVGARNTEAFF
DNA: TGTGCCAGCAGCCGGGAGGTTGGGGCCCGGAACACTGAAGCTTTCTTT

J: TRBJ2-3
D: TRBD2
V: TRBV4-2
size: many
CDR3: CASSTRTSGGFDTQYF
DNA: TGTGCCAGCAGCACACGGACTAGCGGGGGGTTTGATACGCAGTATTTT

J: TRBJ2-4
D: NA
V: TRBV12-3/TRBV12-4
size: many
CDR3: CASTLGQYIAKNIQYF
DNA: TGTGCCAGCACCTTGGGGCAGTACATAGCCAAAAACATTCAGTACTTC

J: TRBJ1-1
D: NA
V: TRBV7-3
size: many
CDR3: CASSRSIDNTEAFF
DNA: TGTGCCAGCAGCCGTTCGATAGATAACACTGAAGCTTTCTTT

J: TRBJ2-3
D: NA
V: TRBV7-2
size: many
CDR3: CASTLGADTQYF
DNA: TGTGCCAGCACCCTAGGCGCAGATACGCAGTATTTT

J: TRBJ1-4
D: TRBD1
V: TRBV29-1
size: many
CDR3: CSASRTGGLGEKLFF
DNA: TGCAGCGCTTCCCGGACAGGCGGCCTCGGTGAAAAACTGTTTTTT

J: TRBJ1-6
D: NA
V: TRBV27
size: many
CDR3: CASSFYSGKSPLHF
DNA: TGTGCCAGCAGTTTTTACTCAGGGAAATCACCCCTCCACTTT

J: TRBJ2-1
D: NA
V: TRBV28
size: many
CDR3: CASTPGGGGWNEQFF
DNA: TGTGCCAGCACCCCAGGGGGCGGGGGCTGGAATGAGCAGTTCTTC

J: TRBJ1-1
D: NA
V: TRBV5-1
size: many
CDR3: CASSLEPANTEAFF
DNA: TGCGCCAGCAGCTTGGAGCCGGCGAACACTGAAGCTTTCTTT

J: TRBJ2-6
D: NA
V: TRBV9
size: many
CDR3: CASSVDGGHSGANVLTF
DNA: TGTGCCAGCAGCGTAGATGGGGGACACTCTGGGGCCAACGTCCTGACTTTC

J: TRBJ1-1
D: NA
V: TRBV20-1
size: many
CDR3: CSGWQGETEAFF
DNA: TGCAGTGGGTGGCAGGGAGAGACTGAAGCTTTCTTT

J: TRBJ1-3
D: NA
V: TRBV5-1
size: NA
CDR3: CASSLTGDSGNTIYF
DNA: TGCGCCAGCAGCTTGACAGGAGACTCTGGAAACACCATATATTTT

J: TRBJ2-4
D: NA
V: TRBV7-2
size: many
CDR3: CASSLDGRAKNIQYF
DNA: TGTGCCAGCAGCTTAGATGGCAGGGCCAAAAACATTCAGTACTTC

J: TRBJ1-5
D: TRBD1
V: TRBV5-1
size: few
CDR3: CASSLEDRGCQPQHF
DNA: TGCGCCAGCAGCCTGGAGGACAGGGGCTGTCAGCCCCAGCATTTT

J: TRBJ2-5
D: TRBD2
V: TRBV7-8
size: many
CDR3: CASSFWTSGGVQETQYF
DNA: TGTGCCAGCAGCTTCTGGACTAGCGGGGGAGTCCAAGAGACCCAGTACTTC

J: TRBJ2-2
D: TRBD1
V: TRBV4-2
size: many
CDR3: CASSPGQGGSGELFF
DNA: TGTGCCAGCAGTCCCGGACAGGGCGGCTCCGGGGAGCTGTTTTTT

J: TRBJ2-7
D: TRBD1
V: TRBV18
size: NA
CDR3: CASSPPGTGGEQYF
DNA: TGTGCCAGCTCACCACCTGGGACAGGGGGCGAGCAGTACTTC

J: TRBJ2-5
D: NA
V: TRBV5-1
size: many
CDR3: CASSRDTGTQKETQYF
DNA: TGCGCCAGCAGCAGGGACACCGGGACACAAAAAGAGACCCAGTACTTC

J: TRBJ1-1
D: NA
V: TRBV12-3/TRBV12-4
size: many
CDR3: CASSPSRTEAFF
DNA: TGTGCCAGCAGTCCCAGCCGCACTGAAGCTTTCTTT

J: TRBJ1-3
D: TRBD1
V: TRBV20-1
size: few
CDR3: CSANHGTGRGNTIYF
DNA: TGCAGTGCCAACCACGGGACAGGGAGGGGAAACACCATATATTTT

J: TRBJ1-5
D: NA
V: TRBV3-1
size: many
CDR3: CASSQGSSPNQPQHF
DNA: TGTGCCAGCAGCCAAGGGTCTTCTCCCAATCAGCCCCAGCATTTT

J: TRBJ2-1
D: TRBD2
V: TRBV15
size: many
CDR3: CATSGQGLAGYNEQFF
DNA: TGTGCCACCAGCGGACAGGGACTAGCGGGCTACAATGAGCAGTTCTTC

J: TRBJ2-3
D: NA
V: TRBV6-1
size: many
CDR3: CASSDRARLAADTQYF
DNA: TGTGCCAGCAGTGACAGGGCTCGGCTAGCCGCAGATACGCAGTATTTT

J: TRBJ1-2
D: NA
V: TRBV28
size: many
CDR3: CASSLRVGGYTF
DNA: TGTGCCAGCAGCCTTCGGGTTGGTGGCTACACCTTC

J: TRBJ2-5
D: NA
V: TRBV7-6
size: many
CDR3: CASSLVGKETQYF
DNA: TGTGCCAGCAGCTTAGTGGGAAAAGAGACCCAGTACTTC

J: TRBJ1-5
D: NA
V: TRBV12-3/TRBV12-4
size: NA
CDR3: CASSMLDQPQHF
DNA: TGTGCCAGCAGTATGTTAGATCAGCCCCAGCATTTT

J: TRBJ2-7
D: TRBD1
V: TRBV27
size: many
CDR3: CASSPIPTGVYEQYF
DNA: TGTGCCAGCAGTCCGATCCCTACAGGGGTCTACGAGCAGTACTTC

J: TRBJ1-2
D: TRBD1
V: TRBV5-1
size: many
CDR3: CASSWTGGGYTF
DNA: TGCGCCAGCAGCTGGACAGGGGGAGGCTACACCTTC

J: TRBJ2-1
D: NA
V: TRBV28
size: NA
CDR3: CASSSLVGQSFYNEQFF
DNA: TGTGCCAGCAGTTCTCTGGTTGGACAGTCTTTCTACAATGAGCAGTTCTTC

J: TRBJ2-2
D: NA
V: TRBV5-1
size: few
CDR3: CASSLRATGELFF
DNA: TGCGCCAGCAGCCTCCGGGCCACCGGGGAGCTGTTTTTT

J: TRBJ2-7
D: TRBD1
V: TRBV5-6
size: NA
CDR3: CASSSLWGQGIQYF
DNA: TGTGCCAGCAGCTCCCTTTGGGGACAGGGGATCCAGTACTTC

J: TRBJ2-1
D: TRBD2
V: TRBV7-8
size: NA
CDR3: CASSRAGAPDGEQFF
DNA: TGTGCCAGCAGCCGAGCGGGGGCTCCAGACGGTGAGCAGTTCTTC

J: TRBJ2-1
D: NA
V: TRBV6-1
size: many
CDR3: CASRNSGGPYNEQFF
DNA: TGTGCCAGCAGGAACTCTGGGGGACCCTACAATGAGCAGTTCTTC

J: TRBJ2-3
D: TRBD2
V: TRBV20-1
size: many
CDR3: CSASASGGTDTQYF
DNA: TGCAGTGCTAGTGCTAGCGGAGGGACAGATACGCAGTATTTT

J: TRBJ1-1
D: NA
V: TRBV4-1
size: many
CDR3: CASSQVQTLLNTEAFF
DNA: TGCGCCAGCAGCCAAGTTCAGACTCTTCTGAACACTGAAGCTTTCTTT

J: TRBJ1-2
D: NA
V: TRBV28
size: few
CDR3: CASSLQGGTWVYGYTF
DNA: TGTGCCAGCAGTTTACAGGGTGGAACCTGGGTCTATGGCTACACCTTC

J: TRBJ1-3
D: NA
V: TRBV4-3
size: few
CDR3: CASSQLRGVSSGNTIYF
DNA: TGCGCCAGCAGCCAGCTCCGAGGGGTGAGCTCTGGAAACACCATATATTTT

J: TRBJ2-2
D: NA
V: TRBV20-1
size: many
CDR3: CSARDLGEPGELFF
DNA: TGCAGTGCTAGAGATCTAGGGGAACCCGGGGAGCTGTTTTTT

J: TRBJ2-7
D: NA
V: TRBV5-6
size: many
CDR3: CASSVSYEQYF
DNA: TGTGCCAGCAGTGTCTCCTACGAGCAGTACTTC

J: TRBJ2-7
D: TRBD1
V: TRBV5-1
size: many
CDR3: CASSSRTGANEQYF
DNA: TGCGCCAGCAGCTCAAGGACAGGGGCCAACGAGCAGTACTTC

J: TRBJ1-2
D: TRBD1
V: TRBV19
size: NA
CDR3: CASSLQPGQPFGYTF
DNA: TGTGCCAGTAGCCTTCAACCGGGACAGCCTTTCGGGTACACCTTC

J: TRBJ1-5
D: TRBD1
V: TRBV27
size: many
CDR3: CASSFRGRRDQPQHF
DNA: TGTGCCAGCAGTTTCAGGGGGCGGAGGGATCAGCCCCAGCATTTT

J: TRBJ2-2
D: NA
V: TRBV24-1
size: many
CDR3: CATSPLDREGTGELFF
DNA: TGTGCCACCAGCCCATTGGACAGGGAGGGCACCGGGGAGCTGTTTTTT

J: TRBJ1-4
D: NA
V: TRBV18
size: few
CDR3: CASSPPLAVGEKLFF
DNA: TGTGCCAGCTCACCACCCCTCGCCGTGGGTGAAAAACTGTTTTTT

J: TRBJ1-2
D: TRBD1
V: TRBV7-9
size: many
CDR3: CASSPERGQTFYGYTF
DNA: TGTGCCAGCAGCCCCGAACGGGGACAGACTTTCTATGGCTACACCTTC

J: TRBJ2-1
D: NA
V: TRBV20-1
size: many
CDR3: CSAGRVAGGNGNEQFF
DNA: TGCAGTGCTGGCAGGGTCGCAGGGGGGAATGGGAATGAGCAGTTCTTC

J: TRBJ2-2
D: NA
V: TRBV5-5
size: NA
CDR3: CASSRGVLSNTGELFF
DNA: TGTGCCAGCAGCCGAGGGGTCCTCTCGAACACCGGGGAGCTGTTTTTT

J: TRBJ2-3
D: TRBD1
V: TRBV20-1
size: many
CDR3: CSSGTGEDTQYF
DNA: TGCAGTTCCGGGACAGGGGAAGATACGCAGTATTTT

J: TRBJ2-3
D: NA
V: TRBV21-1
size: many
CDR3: CASSKGITPGRYF
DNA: TGTGCCAGCAGCAAAGGAATCACCCCCGGGAGGTATTTT